This TCR beta chain was identified in a study of T-cell reconstitution after alpha-beta-depleted transplantation in children. Using unique molecular identifiers, the investigators prepared the TCRbeta library. TCRdb used MiXCR to reprocess the PCR reads, holding one entry per CDR3 protein. Seen here are 640,000 or so distinct CDR3 sequences, around 17% observed once, and the top ten hold approximately 1%. This clonotype occurred a few times. This clonotype was sampled from a human donor who donated a stem cell graft to a child with acute myeloid leukemia. The material sequenced was PBMCs from the stem cell graft donor, taken from the stem cell graft.

CDR3 in amino acids: CASSYLAGDYNEQFF. CDR3 nucleotide sequence: TGTGCCAGCAGCTACCTTGCGGGGGATTATAATGAGCAGTTCTTC. The chain carries TRBV5-5 and TRBJ2-1, with 7 positions matching TRBD2. Germline values: CDR1 SGHKS, CDR2 YYEKEE (reference sequence). Unmatched junction bases numbered 10, after V lost 3 bases and J lost 7 bases. This CDR3 is built from 15 residues.